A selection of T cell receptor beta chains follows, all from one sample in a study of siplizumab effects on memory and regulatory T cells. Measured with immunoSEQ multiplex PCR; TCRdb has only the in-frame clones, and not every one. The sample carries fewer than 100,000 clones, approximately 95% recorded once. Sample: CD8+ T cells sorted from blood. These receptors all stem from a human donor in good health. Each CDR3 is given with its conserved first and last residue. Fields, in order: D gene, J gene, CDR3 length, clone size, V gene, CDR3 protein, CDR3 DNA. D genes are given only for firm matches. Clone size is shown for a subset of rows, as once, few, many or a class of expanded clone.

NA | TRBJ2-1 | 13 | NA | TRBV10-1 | CASSAAFRNEQFF | TGCGCCAGCAGTGCAGCGTTCAGGAATGAGCAGTTCTTC
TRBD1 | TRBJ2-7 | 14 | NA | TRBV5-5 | CASSLGTGGREQYF | TGTGCCAGCAGCTTGGGGACAGGGGGAAGAGAGCAGTACTTC
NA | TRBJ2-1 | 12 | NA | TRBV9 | CASSVHYNEQFF | TGTGCCAGCAGCGTACACTACAATGAGCAGTTCTTC
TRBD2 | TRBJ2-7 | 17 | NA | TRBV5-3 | CARSNKTSGRIKYEQYF | TGTGCCAGAAGCAACAAGACTAGCGGGAGGATTAAGTACGAGCAGTACTTC
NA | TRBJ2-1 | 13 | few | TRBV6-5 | CASSYGGPREQFF | TGTGCCAGCAGTTACGGGGGACCTCGCGAGCAGTTCTTC
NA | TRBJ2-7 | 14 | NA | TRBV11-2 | CASSLGGSYYEQYF | TGTGCCAGCAGCTTAGGGGGGAGTTACTACGAGCAGTACTTC
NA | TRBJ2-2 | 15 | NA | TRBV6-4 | CASSEEAANTGELFF | TGTGCCAGCAGTGAGGAAGCGGCGAACACCGGGGAGCTGTTTTTT
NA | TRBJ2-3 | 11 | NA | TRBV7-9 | CASSSTDTQYF | TGTGCCAGCAGCTCAACAGATACGCAGTATTTT
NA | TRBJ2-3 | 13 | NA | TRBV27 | CASSLSGVDTQYF | TGTGCCAGCAGTTTATCAGGGGTAGATACGCAGTATTTT
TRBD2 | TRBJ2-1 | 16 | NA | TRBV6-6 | CASSYSPAGAVHEQFF | TGTGCCAGCAGTTACTCCCCAGCGGGAGCTGTGCATGAGCAGTTCTTC
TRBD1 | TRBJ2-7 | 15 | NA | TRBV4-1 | CASSQLQGDTYEQYF | TGCGCCAGCAGCCAACTACAGGGGGACACCTACGAGCAGTACTTC
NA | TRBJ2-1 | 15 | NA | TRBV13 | CASRAFISSYNEQFF | TGTGCCAGCAGGGCCTTTATAAGCTCCTACAATGAGCAGTTCTTC
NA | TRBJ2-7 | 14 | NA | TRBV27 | CASSSQRGPYEQYF | TGTGCCAGCAGTTCGCAGAGGGGCCCCTACGAGCAGTACTTC
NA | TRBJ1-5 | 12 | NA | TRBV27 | CASGGVDQPQHF | TGTGCCAGCGGGGGGGTTGATCAGCCCCAGCATTTT
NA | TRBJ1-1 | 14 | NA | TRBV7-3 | CASSLIGQTSEAFF | TGTGCCAGCAGCTTAATCGGGCAGACCTCGGAAGCTTTCTTT
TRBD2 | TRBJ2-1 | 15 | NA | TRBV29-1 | CSVDVGTRVYNEQFF | TGCAGCGTTGATGTCGGGACTAGAGTATACAATGAGCAGTTCTTC
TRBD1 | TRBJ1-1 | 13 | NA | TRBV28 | CASIETGNNEAFF | TGTGCCAGCATCGAGACAGGGAATAATGAAGCTTTCTTT
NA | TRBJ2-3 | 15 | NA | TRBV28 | CASSFEAASTDTQYF | TGTGCCAGCAGTTTCGAGGCAGCAAGCACAGATACGCAGTATTTT
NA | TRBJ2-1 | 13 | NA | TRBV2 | CASTSTGGSEQFF | TGTGCCAGCACTTCTACAGGAGGATCTGAGCAGTTCTTC
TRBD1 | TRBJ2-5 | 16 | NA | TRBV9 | CASSVEDRGYGETQYF | TGTGCCAGCAGCGTAGAAGACAGGGGGTACGGAGAGACCCAGTACTTC
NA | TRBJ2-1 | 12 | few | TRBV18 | CASSPPRNEQFF | TGTGCCAGCTCACCACCGAGGAATGAGCAGTTCTTC
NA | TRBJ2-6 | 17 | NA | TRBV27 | CASSLARTDPGANVLTF | TGTGCCAGCAGTCTCGCCCGGACCGACCCTGGGGCCAACGTCCTGACTTTC
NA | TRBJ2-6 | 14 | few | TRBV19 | CASSLVSGANVLTF | TGTGCCAGTAGTCTGGTCTCTGGGGCCAACGTCCTGACTTTC
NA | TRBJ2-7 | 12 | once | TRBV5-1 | CASSLESYEQYF | TGCGCCAGCAGCTTGGAATCCTACGAGCAGTACTTC
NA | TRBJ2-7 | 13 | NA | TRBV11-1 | CASSMDRSYEQYF | TGTGCCAGCAGCATGGACCGTTCCTACGAGCAGTACTTC
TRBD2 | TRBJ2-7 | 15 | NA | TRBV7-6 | CASSPQAGGYAEQYF | TGTGCCAGCAGCCCTCAAGCGGGAGGGTACGCCGAGCAGTACTTC
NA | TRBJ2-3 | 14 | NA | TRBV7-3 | CASSPSGPRDTQYF | TGTGCCAGCAGCCCCTCGGGGCCGCGAGATACGCAGTATTTT